These T cell receptor beta chains were read from a single sample in a study of sequential checkpoint blockade in melanoma. Sequenced by immunoSEQ multiplex PCR; TCRdb stores in-frame clones only, minus some. The data hold about 20,000 clones, with 75% to 85% observed a single time. The source was CD8+ T cells sorted from blood (inferred from file names), collected from a patient given nivolumab and ipilimumab in sequence. These receptors all come from a human donor with melanoma. Each CDR3 is given without its conserved first and last residue. Clone size is not always given. Where it is, it says once, few, many or a class for expanded clones.

CDR3: ASSGGDSYEQY; size: -; V: TRBV5-1; J: TRBJ2-7
CDR3: ASSGGLEETQY; size: -; V: TRBV25-1; J: TRBJ2-5
CDR3: AWTGGNYNEQF; size: -; V: TRBV30; J: TRBJ2-1
CDR3: ASSHLVIAGGPIQETQY; size: -; V: TRBV7-9; J: TRBJ2-5
CDR3: ASSYGGGTGGLLDEQY; size: -; V: TRBV5-1; J: TRBJ2-7
CDR3: ASSFGQFTEAF; size: -; V: TRBV4-1; J: TRBJ1-1
CDR3: ASSQARGEPEAF; size: -; V: TRBV28; J: TRBJ1-1
CDR3: ASSSGRGFYEQY; size: -; V: TRBV5-6; J: TRBJ2-7
CDR3: ASSDPRDRQKVGSYEQY; size: -; V: TRBV2; J: -
CDR3: ASSSGRAWQF; size: few; V: TRBV7-6; J: TRBJ2-1
CDR3: ASSPGGTDTQY; size: -; V: TRBV7-9; J: TRBJ2-3
CDR3: ASSLYSVNTEAF; size: -; V: TRBV7-9; J: TRBJ1-1
CDR3: ASSLMRATTGELF; size: -; V: TRBV27; J: TRBJ2-2
CDR3: ASSQDLLAGDIYEQY; size: -; V: TRBV4-3; J: -